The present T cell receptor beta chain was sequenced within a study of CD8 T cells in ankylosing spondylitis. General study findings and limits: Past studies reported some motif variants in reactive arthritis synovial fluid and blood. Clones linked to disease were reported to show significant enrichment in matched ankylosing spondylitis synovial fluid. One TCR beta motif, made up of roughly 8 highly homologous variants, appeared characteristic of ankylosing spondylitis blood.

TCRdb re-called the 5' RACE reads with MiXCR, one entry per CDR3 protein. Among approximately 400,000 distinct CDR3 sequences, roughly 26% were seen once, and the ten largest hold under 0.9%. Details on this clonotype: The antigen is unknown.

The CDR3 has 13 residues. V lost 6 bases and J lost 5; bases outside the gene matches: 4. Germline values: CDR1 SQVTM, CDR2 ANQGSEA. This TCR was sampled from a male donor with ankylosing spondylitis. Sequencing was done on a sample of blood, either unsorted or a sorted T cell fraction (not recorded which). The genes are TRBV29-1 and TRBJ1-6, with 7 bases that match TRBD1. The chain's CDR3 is CSVGTGDNSPLHF. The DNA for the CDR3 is TGCAGCGTGGGTACAGGGGATAATTCACCCCTCCACTTT.